The present T cell receptor (beta chain) was sequenced within a study of blood T cell repertoires in COVID-19 (dated by TCRdb to the early 2020s). About the study as a whole: Collaborator samples came from the United States, Italy and Spain and covered acute and convalescent phases of COVID-19. The prospective study material was composed of cDNA or gDNA derived from T cells, B-cell-depleted T cells, or PBMCs. The dataset comprised deeply sampled blood TCRbeta repertoires from subjects exposed to, actively infected with, or recovered from COVID-19. The repertoires were made available in a free public database intended to serve as a resource for research on the immune response to SARS-CoV-2. Samples came from the ongoing ImmuneRACE study (first 160 participants) plus 1,254 subjects from 6 global collaborators. A de-identified subject ID, COVID-19 status, age in years and sex were almost always included in the sample metadata. Where available, HLA class I and class II types were obtained from metadata supplied by the sample provider rather than from assay-based typing. Broader findings and caveats from the paper: How much clinical and demographic metadata was included differed by source and by participant, and the metadata was provided uncurated.

Clipping removes 2 bases from V and 3 bases from J, with 0 as the unmatched junction base count. The CDR3 numbers 14 residues from cysteine through phenylalanine. CDR3 DNA only is kept here, 42 bases in frame from base 1. Looking up the germline V gene yields CDR1 SGHTA and CDR2 FQGTGA. Whole blood was collected in K2EDTA tubes by collaborating institutions according to the institutions' own protocols. For TCRbeta analysis, collaborators shipped samples as frozen whole blood, isolated PBMCs, or DNA extracted from either of those sample types. With regard to this clone: Its antigen is unknown. No per-base quality is available; no much larger clone lies one base away.

TCRbeta CDR3 regions were amplified from genomic DNA by means of the immunoSEQ Assay, a bias-controlled multiplex PCR. As for the authors' bioinformatics: Within the assay, amplification of reference gene primers was used to estimate how many nucleated cells each sample contained. Sequence reads were collapsed and filtered to measure the absolute abundance of every unique TCRbeta CDR3 rearrangement. For each sample, productive Simpson clonality was calculated by taking the square root of Simpson's diversity index across productive rearrangements. TCRdb re-hosts the immuneACCESS table, in-frame sequences only. Its copies lack some clones; in the studies checked, an unresolved V gene accounts for under half of them, and the cause for the rest is not known. V and J calls and clone size follow that table, whereas D and trimming were derived from the DNA. This sample gives fewer than 400,000 clones in total; 70% to 90% of them show up just once. The ten largest make up over 2.5% of the sample.

The chain is made from TRBV7-3 and TRBJ2-1; 8 central nucleotides agree with TRBD2. The material sequenced was peripheral blood. This TCR was sampled from a human donor in a cohort sampled during active COVID-19. CDR3 region: CASSLGTSYNEQFF. The DNA sequence is TGTGCCAGCAGCTTAGGGACTAGCTACAATGAGCAGTTCTTC.